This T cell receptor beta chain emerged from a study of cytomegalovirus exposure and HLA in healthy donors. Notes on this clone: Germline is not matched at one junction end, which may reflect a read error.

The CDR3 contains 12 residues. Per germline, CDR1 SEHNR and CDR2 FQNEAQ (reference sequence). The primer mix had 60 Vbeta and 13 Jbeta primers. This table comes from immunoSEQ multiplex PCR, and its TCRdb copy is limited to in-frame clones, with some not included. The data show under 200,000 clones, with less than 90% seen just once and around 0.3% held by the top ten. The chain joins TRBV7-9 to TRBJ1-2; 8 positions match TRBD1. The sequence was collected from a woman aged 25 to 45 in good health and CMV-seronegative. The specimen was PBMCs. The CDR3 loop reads CASSLTGGLFRF. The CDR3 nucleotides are TGTGCCAGCAGCTTAACAGGGGGACTTTTCCGCTTC.